This T cell receptor (beta chain) was recorded in a study of radiation and T cells in renal cell carcinoma. Whole-study findings and limits: In blood, top tumor clones expanded by 2 weeks, shrinking by 4. No pretreatment tumor biopsies were available for baseline clonotypes.

Data came from immunoSEQ multiplex PCR; TCRdb stores just in-frame clones and leaves some out. The data show 130,000 or so clones, approximately 87% seen once. Noted time point: baseline pretreatment blood. Treatment here: 15 Gy SBRT to primary tumor, nephrectomy 4 weeks later. Serial blood draws occurred at baseline and 2 and 4 weeks post-SBRT. J gave up 3 bases and V 6 bases, and 15 bases lay outside the gene matches. The CDR3 is 17 amino acids. Germline loops: CDR1 WNHNN, CDR2 SYGVQD (reference sequence). As to this clone: What it binds is not known.

This material consisted of blood, taken from a patient whose treatment included radiotherapy and nephrectomy. This TCR came from a woman aged 45-60 years with renal cell carcinoma. The chain employs TRBV10-1 and TRBJ2-5; 8 bases fit TRBD2. The CDR3 here is CASSYPGREVSKETQYF. In DNA, the CDR3 is TGCGCCAGCAGCTATCCGGGGCGGGAGGTTAGCAAAGAGACCCAGTACTTC.